The 16 T cell receptor beta chains below come from one sample, sequenced in a study of blood T cell repertoires in COVID-19. Generated by immunoSEQ multiplex PCR, the TCRdb table keeps only in-frame clones and is missing some. This table holds around 60,000 clones, 70% to 90% found once. The specimen was peripheral blood. These receptors were collected from a man aged 55 to 70 with acute or convalescent COVID-19.

This chain connects TRBV15 to TRBJ1-2; 9 bases map to TRBD1. The CDR3 consists of 17 residues. Germline V CDR1 and CDR2: LNHNV, YYDKDF (reference sequence). With V trimmed by 1 base and J by 4 bases, 10 bases remained unmatched. The CDR3 DNA reads as TGTGCCACCAGCAGAGGCGGTACAGGGGGCGCTGGCTATGGCTACACCTTC. Amino acids: CATSRGGTGGAGYGYTF.

CDR3 residues: CASSPGAGQPQHF. Written as DNA, the CDR3 is TGTGCCAGCAGCCCCGGAGCAGGGCAGCCCCAGCATTTT. The chain combines TRBV6-5 with TRBJ1-5; D perhaps matches TRBD1 (5 bases). Looked up from germline, CDR1 is MNHEY and CDR2 is SVGAGI. The CDR3 runs to 13 residues. Trimming removed 6 bases from V and 7 bases from J, with 13 bases in between.

This rearrangement joins TRBV27 to TRBJ2-1; TRBD2 matches at 9 bases. V trimming: 3 bases; J trimming: 1 base; junction bases outside the gene matches: 13. From germline, CDR1 is MNHEY and CDR2 SMNVEV (reference sequence). CDR3 size: 19 residues. The CDR3 loop is CASSFRGQGLAGSYNEQFF. The CDR3 nucleotides read TGTGCCAGCAGTTTTAGGGGGCAAGGGCTAGCGGGGTCCTACAATGAGCAGTTCTTC.

V gene TRBV9 combines with J gene TRBJ2-2; 13 bases map to TRBD2. CDR3 length equals 18 residues. The ends lost 0 bases at V and 4 bases at J; junction bases unmatched: 6. In germline, CDR1 is SGDLS, CDR2 YYNGEE. CDR3 bases: TGTGCCAGCAGCGTAGGGACTAGCGGGGGAGGACGCACCGGGGAGCTGTTTTTT. The encoded protein is CASSVGTSGGGRTGELFF.

This chain connects TRBV28 to TRBJ1-5, with no clear D. Germline V gene sequence: CDR1 MDHEN, CDR2 SYDVKM. V shed 5 bases and J shed 4 bases, with 15 bases lying between them. This CDR3 spans 15 amino acids. The CDR3 DNA sequence: TGTGCCAGCAGTCAACCCCCCCCGGGGAATCAGCCCCAGCATTTT. Amino acid sequence: CASSQPPPGNQPQHF. The full variable domain, rest sourced from reference TRBV28 and TRBJ1-5, is DVKVTQSSRYLVKRTGEKVFLECVQDMDHENMFWYRQDPGLGLRLIYFSYDVKMKEKGDIPEGYSVSREKKERFSLILESASTNQTSMYLCASSQPPPGNQPQHFGDGTRLSIL.

The chain links TRBV9 to TRBJ2-1; 12 bases line up with TRBD2. Trimming removed 2 bases from V and 0 bases from J; junction bases left unmatched: 6. CDR1 and CDR2 (germline): SGDLS, YYNGEE. The CDR3 has 18 residues. The CDR3, as DNA: TGTGCCAGCAGCGTCACTAGCGGGGGGCTTAGCTCCTACAATGAGCAGTTCTTC. This sequence encodes CASSVTSGGLSSYNEQFF. Variable domain in full (rest from reference TRBV9 and TRBJ2-1): DSGVTQTPKHLITATGQRVTLRCSPRSGDLSVYWYQQSLDQGLQFLIQYYNGEERAKGNILERFSAQQFPDLHSELNLSSLELGDSALYFCASSVTSGGLSSYNEQFFGPGTRLTVL.

V is TRBV6-6 and J is TRBJ2-5; D remains unclear. Trimming took off 0 bases at V and 1 base at J, with 9 bases between the two ends. The CDR3 contains 15 residues. Germline lookup yields CDR1 MNHNY and CDR2 SVGAGI (reference sequence). CDR3 in amino acids: CASSYSSSAQETQYF. The DNA for the CDR3 is TGTGCCAGCAGTTACTCGAGCAGCGCCCAAGAGACCCAGTACTTC.

The chain combines TRBV7-3 with TRBJ1-5; a possible D gene is TRBD1 (5 bases). Germline values: CDR1 SGHTA, CDR2 FQGTGA. Trimming removed 4 bases from V and 3 bases from J, with 19 bases in between. There are 17 residues in the CDR3. The CDR3 spells CASSCRARCRVNQPQHF. DNA of the CDR3: TGTGCCAGCAGCTGCAGGGCCCGGTGCAGGGTCAATCAGCCCCAGCATTTT. The full variable domain, in which reference TRBV7-3 and TRBJ1-5 provide the parts outside the CDR3, is GAGVSQTPSNKVTEKGKYVELRCDPISGHTALYWYRQSLGQGPEFLIYFQGTGAADDSGLPNDRFFAVRPEGSVSTLKIQRTERGDSAVYLCASSCRARCRVNQPQHFGDGTRLSIL.

DNA of the CDR3: TGCGCCAGCAGTCCTGGACAGATCACAGATACGCAGTATTTT. It is translated as CASSPGQITDTQYF. The rearrangement links TRBV23-1 to TRBJ2-3, with D tentatively TRBD1 (6 bases). TRBV23-1 is recorded as an ORF, its role being uncertain. The CDR3 consists of 14 residues. Deletions cut 4 bases from V and 2 bases from J, with 10 bases between.

This sequence joins TRBV14 and TRBJ1-6; D unresolved. CDR3 length equals 13 residues. In germline, CDR1 is SGHDN, CDR2 FVKESK. Between the trimmed V and J ends, which lost 1 base and 11 bases, there was a span of 9 bases. CDR3 sequence (DNA): TGTGCCAGCAGCCAAGCTTCCGTTCCACCCCTCCACTTT. Its translation: CASSQASVPPLHF.

This clone was seen a single time. The V gene is TRBV5-1, the J gene TRBJ1-2, with 8 bases lining up with TRBD1. The CDR3 is 16 amino acids. J was trimmed by 6 bases and V by 4 bases; bases with no gene match: 14. Germline V gene sequence: CDR1 SGHRS, CDR2 YFSETQ. This chain's CDR3 is CASSPGGSGGFHGYTF. CDR3 nucleotides: TGCGCCAGCAGCCCCGGGGGATCAGGGGGCTTCCATGGCTACACCTTC.

This clone was detected only a few times. V is TRBV11-2 and J is TRBJ1-5; maybe TRBD1 (6 bases). The CDR3 sequence is 14 residues long. Deletions cut 5 bases from V and 2 bases from J, with 10 bases between. Germline assignment: CDR1 SGHAT and CDR2 FQNNGV. The CDR3 sequence: CASSTAGGNQPQHF. CDR3 DNA: TGTGCCAGCAGCACGGCAGGGGGCAATCAGCCCCAGCATTTT. Using reference TRBV11-2 and TRBJ1-5 for the parts outside the CDR3, the full variable domain is EAGVAQSPRYKIIEKRQSVAFWCNPISGHATLYWYQQILGQGPKLLIQFQNNGVVDDSQLPKDRFSAERLKGVDSTLKIQPAKLEDSAVYLCASSTAGGNQPQHFGDGTRLSIL.

This clone was observed a single time. J is TRBJ1-5 and V is TRBV7-9, with a tentative D call TRBD1 (6 bases). The V end lost 4 bases, the J end lost 4 bases, and 20 bases lay between the germline ends. The CDR3 runs to 17 residues. Germline V lookup: CDR1 SEHNR, CDR2 FQNEAQ (reference sequence). CDR3 in amino acids: CASSSSRTGGPNQPQHF. The CDR3 coding sequence is TGTGCCAGCAGCTCATCTCGCACGGGGGGCCCTAATCAGCCCCAGCATTTT. The full variable domain, in which reference TRBV7-9 and TRBJ1-5 provide the parts outside the CDR3, is DTGVSQNPRHKITKRGQNVTFRCDPISEHNRLYWYRQTLGQGPEFLTYFQNEAQLEKSRLLSDRFSAERPKGSFSTLEIQRTEQGDSAMYLCASSSSRTGGPNQPQHFGDGTRLSIL.

The V gene is TRBV4-1, the J gene TRBJ2-3; 10 bases fit TRBD2. In germline, CDR1 is MGHRA, CDR2 YSYEKL. J was trimmed by 4 bases and V by 2 bases; bases with no gene match: 9. CDR3 size: 17 residues. The CDR3 reads CASSQFGAGGPSDTQYF. The CDR3 nucleotides are TGCGCCAGCAGCCAATTTGGAGCGGGGGGGCCCTCAGATACGCAGTATTTT.

The DNA for the CDR3 is TGTGCCAGCAGCCCGGGGACAATCCTTGGAAACACTGAAGCTTTCTTT. Encoded protein: CASSPGTILGNTEAFF. The chain has TRBV5-6 and TRBJ1-1, with D maybe TRBD1 (6 bases). CDR3 length equals 16 residues. V gave up 4 bases and J gave up 2 bases, with 18 bases separating them. Per the germline V gene, CDR1 is SGHDT and CDR2 is YYEEEE.

The chain joins TRBV5-1 to TRBJ2-2; maybe TRBD1 (7 bases). Trimming cost V 4 bases and J 1 base, with 11 bases left between them. There are 15 residues in the CDR3. From germline, CDR1 is SGHRS and CDR2 YFSETQ. The chain's CDR3 is CASSPGDRNTGELFF. CDR3 bases: TGCGCCAGCAGCCCGGGGGACAGGAACACCGGGGAGCTGTTTTTT.